This T cell receptor (beta chain) emerged from a study of T cell responses to AZD1222 COVID-19 vaccine. Whole-study findings and limits: Most donors were white British and more were female, and clonal diversity was possibly underestimated. None of the repertoires were sampled until the peak T cell response had passed.

Assay: immunoSEQ multiplex PCR; the TCRdb copy retains only in-frame clones and omits some. The data hold about 170,000 clones, with approximately 93% observed a single time. Germline CDR1 is MNHNY and CDR2 is SVGAGI (reference sequence). V was shortened by 5 bases and J by 0 bases, with 13 bases between the two germline ends. This CDR3 is built from 15 residues. This clone was seen just once. Its antigen remains unknown. V is TRBV6-6 and J is TRBJ1-1; D is possibly TRBD1 (6 bases). Specimen: peripheral blood, collected on day 0 of AZD1222 vaccination. This receptor was identified in an adult in good health. In DNA, the CDR3 is TGTGCCAGCAGTAGGGAGAGGGGGATGAACACTGAAGCTTTCTTT. Its translation: CASSRERGMNTEAFF.